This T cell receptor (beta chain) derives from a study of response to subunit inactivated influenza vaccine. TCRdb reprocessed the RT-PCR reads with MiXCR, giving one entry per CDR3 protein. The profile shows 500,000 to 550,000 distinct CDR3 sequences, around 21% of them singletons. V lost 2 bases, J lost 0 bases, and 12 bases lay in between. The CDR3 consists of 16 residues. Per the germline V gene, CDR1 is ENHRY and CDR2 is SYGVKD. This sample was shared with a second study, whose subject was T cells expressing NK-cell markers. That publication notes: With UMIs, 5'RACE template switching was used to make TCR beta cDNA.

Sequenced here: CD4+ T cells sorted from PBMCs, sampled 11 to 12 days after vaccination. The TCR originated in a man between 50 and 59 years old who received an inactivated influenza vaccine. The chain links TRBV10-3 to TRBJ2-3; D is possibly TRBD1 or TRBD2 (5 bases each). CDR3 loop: CAISEGGESSTDTQYF. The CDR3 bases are TGTGCCATCAGTGAGGGGGGAGAGAGTAGCACAGATACGCAGTATTTT.